This T cell receptor (beta chain) was sequenced during a study of OX40 agonist ivuxolimab in advanced cancers. This clone was detected only once. Antigen unknown. Study-level points and caveats: The study found among the lowest clonal expansion in partial responders at 0.1-3.0 mg/kg.

The table came from immunoSEQ multiplex PCR; TCRdb's copy has only in-frame clones and leaves some out. The sample has around 110,000 clones; 80% to 95% are singletons. The source material was CD4+ or CD8+ T cells sorted from blood, sampled in a trial of the OX40 agonist ivuxolimab. The receptor's source is an adult with an advanced solid tumor such as melanoma, head and neck, liver or kidney cancer.

The CDR3 DNA is TGTGCCAGCAGCTTTGCAGCGGGCGATGAGCAGTTCTTC. This codes for CASSFAAGDEQFF. This rearrangement joins TRBV5-4 to TRBJ2-1, with TRBD2 as a possible D gene (6 bases). The CDR3 has 13 amino acids. Germline V gene sequence: CDR1 SGHNT, CDR2 YYREEE (reference sequence). Trimming shortened V by 2 bases and J by 8 bases, and 11 bases separated the two germline ends. The full variable domain, with the rest looked up from reference TRBV5-4 and TRBJ2-1, is ETGVTQSPTHLIKTRGQQVTLRCSSQSGHNTVSWYQQALGQGPQFIFQYYREEENGRGNFPPRFSGLQFPNYSSELNVNALELDDSALYLCASSFAAGDEQFFGPGTRLTVL.